This T cell receptor (beta chain) was obtained from a study of T cell changes during pregnancy in multiple sclerosis (dated by TCRdb to between 2018 and 2021). Broadly, across the study: Changes in the T cell repertoire over the course of pregnancy were examined in this study in women with multiple sclerosis.

CDR3 length: 15 amino acids, cysteine to phenylalanine. CDR3 DNA is the only sequence kept; it has 45 bases, read in frame from the first base. CDR1 and CDR2 are read off the germline V gene as MNHEY and SVGAGI. Relative to germline, V is 0 bases shorter and J is 2 bases shorter, with 10 bases between their ends. Receptor libraries were prepared by the immunoSEQ multiplex PCR assay. TCRdb limited this immuneACCESS table to in-frame rearrangements with V and J called. A share of clones is missing; checked studies link under half to unresolved V genes, and the rest is unexplained. The sample table contains 33,000 or so clones; only one count was recorded for 80% to 95% of them. The ten biggest clones cover approximately 0.41% of the sample. As concerns this clone: Its specific antigen is unknown. No much larger clone exists at a distance of one base, and base qualities are not known.

The sequencing used CD4+ T cells from peripheral blood mononuclear cells, collected in the third trimester of pregnancy. This clonotype was sampled from a female donor in good health, enrolled as a control in a pregnancy study. The sequence is built from TRBV6-5 and TRBJ1-2; the D gene cannot be named for sure. The CDR3 corresponds to CASSYSYRTNYGYTF. The sequence in DNA is TGTGCCAGCAGTTACTCGTACAGAACCAACTATGGCTACACCTTC.